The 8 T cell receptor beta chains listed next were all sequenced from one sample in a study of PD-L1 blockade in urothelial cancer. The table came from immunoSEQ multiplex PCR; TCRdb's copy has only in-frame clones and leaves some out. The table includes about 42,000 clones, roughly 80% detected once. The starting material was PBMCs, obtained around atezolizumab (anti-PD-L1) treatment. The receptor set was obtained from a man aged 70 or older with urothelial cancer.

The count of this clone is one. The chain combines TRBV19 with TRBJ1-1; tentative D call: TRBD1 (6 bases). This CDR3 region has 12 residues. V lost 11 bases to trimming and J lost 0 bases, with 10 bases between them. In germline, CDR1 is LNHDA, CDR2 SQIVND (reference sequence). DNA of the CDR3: TGTGCCTCCTGGACAGTGAACACTGAAGCTTTCTTT. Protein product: CASWTVNTEAFF.

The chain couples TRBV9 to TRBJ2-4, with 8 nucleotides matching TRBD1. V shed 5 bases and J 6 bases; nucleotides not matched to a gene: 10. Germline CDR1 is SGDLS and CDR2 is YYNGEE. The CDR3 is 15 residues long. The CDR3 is CASSFQGARGNIQYF. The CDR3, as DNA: TGTGCCAGCAGTTTCCAGGGGGCGCGCGGAAACATTCAGTACTTC.

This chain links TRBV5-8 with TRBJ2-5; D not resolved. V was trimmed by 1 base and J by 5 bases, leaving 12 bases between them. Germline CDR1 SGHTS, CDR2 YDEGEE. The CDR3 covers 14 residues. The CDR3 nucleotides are TGTGCCAGCAGCTTGCAGCGCTATCGGGAGACCCAGTACTTC. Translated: CASSLQRYRETQYF.

The CDR3 region has the DNA TGCAGCGTTGCCCCTAGCGGGGTACAGGGAGAGACCCAGTACTTC. This translates into CSVAPSGVQGETQYF. J is TRBJ2-5 and V is TRBV29-1, with TRBD2 matching 9 bases. Germline V CDR1 and CDR2: SQVTM, ANQGSEA. CDR3 length equals 15 residues. V lost 4 bases and J lost 4; bases outside the gene matches: 10.

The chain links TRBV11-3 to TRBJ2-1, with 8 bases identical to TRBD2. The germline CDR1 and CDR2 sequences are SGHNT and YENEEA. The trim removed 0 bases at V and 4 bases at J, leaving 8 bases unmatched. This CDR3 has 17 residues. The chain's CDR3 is CASSLDSREGIYNEQFF. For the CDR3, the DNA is TGTGCCAGCAGCTTAGATTCCCGGGAGGGGATTTACAATGAGCAGTTCTTC.

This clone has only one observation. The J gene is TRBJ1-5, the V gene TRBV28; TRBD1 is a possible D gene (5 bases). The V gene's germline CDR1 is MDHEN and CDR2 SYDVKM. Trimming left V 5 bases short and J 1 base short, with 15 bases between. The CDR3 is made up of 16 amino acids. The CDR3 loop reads CASSRVGVGSNQPQHF. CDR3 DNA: TGTGCCAGCAGTCGGGTAGGGGTCGGGAGCAATCAGCCCCAGCATTTT.

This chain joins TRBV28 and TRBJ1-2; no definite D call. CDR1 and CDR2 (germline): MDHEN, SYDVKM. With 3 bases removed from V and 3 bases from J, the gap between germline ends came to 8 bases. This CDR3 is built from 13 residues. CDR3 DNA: TGTGCCAGCAGTTTTCTTCGGGACTATGGCTACACCTTC. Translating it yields CASSFLRDYGYTF.

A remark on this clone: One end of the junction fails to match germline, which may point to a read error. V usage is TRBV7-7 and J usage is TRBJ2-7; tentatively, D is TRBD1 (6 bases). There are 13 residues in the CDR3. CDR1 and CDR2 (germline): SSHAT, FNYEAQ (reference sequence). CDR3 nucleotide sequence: TGTGCTAGCAGCTTCAACAGGGACAACGAGCAGTACTTC. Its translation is CASSFNRDNEQYF.